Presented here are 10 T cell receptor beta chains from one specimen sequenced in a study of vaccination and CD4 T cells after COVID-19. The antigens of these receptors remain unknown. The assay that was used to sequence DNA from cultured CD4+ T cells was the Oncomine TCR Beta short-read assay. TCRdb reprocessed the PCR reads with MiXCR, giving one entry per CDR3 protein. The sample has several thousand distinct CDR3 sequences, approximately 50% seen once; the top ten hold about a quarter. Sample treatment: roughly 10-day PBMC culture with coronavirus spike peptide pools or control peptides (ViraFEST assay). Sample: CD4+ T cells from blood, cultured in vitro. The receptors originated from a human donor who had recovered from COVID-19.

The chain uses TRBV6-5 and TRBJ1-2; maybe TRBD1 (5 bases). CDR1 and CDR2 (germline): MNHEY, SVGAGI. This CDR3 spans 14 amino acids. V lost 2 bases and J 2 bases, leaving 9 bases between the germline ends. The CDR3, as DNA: TGTGCCAGCAGTTACGCGGACACGAACTATGGCTACACCTTC. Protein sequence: CASSYADTNYGYTF.

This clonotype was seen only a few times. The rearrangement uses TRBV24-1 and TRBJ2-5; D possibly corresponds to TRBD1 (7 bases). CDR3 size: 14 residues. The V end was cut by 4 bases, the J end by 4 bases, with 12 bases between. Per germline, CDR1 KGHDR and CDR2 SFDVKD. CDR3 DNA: TGTGCCACCAGTGACTATCAGGGGGGAGAGACCCAGTACTTC. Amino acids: CATSDYQGGETQYF.

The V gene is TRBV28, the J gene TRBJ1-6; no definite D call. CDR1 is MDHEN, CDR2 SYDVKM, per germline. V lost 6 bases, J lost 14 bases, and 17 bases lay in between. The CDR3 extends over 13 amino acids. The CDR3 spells CASRFRADLTLHF. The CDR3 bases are TGTGCCAGCAGATTCCGCGCCGACCTCACCCTCCACTTT.

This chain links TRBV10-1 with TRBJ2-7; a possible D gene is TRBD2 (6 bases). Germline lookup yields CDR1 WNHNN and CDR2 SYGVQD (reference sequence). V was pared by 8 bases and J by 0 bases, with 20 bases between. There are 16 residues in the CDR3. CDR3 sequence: CASLGTTGTPSYEQYF. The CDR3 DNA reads TGCGCCAGCTTAGGGACCACCGGGACTCCCTCCTACGAGCAGTACTTC.

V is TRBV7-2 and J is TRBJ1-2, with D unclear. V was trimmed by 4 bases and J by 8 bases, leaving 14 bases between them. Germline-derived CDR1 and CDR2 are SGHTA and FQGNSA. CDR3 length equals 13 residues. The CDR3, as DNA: TGTGCCAGCAGCTCTGCCTTGGGCGGGGGCTACACCTTC. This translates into CASSSALGGGYTF. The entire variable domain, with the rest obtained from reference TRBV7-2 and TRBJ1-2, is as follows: GAGVSQSPSNKVTEKGKDVELRCDPISGHTALYWYRQSLGQGLEFLIYFQGNSAPDKSGLPSDRFSAERTGGSVSTLTIQRTQQEDSAVYLCASSSALGGGYTFGSGTRLTVV.

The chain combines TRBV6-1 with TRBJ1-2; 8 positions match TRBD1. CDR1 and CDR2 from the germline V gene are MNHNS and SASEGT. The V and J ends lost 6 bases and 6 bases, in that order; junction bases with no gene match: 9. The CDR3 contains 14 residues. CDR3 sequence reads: CASRGQARPDGYTF. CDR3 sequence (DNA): TGTGCCAGCAGGGGACAGGCTCGACCCGATGGCTACACCTTC.

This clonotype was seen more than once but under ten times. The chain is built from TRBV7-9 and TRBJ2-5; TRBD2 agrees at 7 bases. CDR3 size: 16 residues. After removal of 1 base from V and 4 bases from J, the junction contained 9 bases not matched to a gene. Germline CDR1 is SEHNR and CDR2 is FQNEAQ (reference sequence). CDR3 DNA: TGTGCCAGCAGCTTAGATCTGCTAGCGGAACTAGAGACCCAGTACTTC. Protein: CASSLDLLAELETQYF.

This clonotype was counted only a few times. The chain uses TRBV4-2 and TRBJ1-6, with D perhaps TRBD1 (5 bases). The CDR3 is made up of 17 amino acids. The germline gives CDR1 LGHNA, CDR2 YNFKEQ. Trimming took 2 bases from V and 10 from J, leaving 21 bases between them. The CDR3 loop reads CASSQWGVRRGSSPLHF. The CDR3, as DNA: TGTGCCAGCAGCCAATGGGGGGTGAGGAGGGGAAGCTCACCCCTCCACTTT.

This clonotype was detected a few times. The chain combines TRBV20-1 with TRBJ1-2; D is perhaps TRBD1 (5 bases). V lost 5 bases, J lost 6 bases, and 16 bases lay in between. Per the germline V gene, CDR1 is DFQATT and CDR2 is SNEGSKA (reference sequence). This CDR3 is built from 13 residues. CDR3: CSAPLRWGDGYTF. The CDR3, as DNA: TGCAGTGCTCCTCTCCGGTGGGGCGATGGCTACACCTTC.

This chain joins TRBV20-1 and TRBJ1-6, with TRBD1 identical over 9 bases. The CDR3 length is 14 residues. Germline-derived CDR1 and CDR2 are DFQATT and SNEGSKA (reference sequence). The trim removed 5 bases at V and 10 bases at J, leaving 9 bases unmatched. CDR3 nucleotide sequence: TGCAGTGCTGGATCCGGGACAGGGCAATCACCCCTCCACTTT. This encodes CSAGSGTGQSPLHF.